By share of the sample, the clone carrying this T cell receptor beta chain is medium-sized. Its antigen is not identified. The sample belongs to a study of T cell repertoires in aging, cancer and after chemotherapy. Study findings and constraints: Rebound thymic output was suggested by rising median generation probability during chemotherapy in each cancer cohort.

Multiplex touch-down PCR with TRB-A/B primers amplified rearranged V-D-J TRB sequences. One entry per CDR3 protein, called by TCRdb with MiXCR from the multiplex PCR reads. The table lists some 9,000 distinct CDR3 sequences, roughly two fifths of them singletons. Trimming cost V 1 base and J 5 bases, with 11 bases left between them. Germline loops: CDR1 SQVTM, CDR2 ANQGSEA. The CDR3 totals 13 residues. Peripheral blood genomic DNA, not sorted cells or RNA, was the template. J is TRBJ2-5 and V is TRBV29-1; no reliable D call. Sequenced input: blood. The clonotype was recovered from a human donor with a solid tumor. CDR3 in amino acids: CSVEVQFQETQYF. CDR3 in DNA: TGCAGCGTTGAAGTACAATTTCAGGAGACCCAGTACTTC.